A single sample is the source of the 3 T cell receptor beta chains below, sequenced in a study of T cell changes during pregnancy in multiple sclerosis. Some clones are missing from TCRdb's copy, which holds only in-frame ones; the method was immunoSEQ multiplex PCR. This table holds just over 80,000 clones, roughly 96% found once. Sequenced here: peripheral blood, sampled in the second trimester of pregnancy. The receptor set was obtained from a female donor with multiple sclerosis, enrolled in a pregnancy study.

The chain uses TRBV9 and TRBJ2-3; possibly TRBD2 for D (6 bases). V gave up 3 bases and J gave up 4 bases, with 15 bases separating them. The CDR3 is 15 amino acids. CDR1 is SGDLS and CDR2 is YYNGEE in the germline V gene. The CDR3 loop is CASSASLGGADTQYF. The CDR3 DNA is TGTGCCAGCAGCGCCTCGCTAGGAGGGGCAGATACGCAGTATTTT.

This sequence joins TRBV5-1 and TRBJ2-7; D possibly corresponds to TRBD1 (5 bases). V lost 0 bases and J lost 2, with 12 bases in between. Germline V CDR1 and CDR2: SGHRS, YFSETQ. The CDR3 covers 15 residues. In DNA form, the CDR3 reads TGCGCCAGCAGCTTGGGGGGCCAGGGCACCTACGAGCAGTACTTC. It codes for CASSLGGQGTYEQYF.

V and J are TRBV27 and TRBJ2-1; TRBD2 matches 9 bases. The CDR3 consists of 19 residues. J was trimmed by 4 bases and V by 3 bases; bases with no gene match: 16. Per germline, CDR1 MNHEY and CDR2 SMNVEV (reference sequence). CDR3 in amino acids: CASSLRSLKAGGTYNEQFF. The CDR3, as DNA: TGTGCCAGCAGTTTGCGATCCCTTAAAGCGGGAGGAACTTACAATGAGCAGTTCTTC.